The rows below give T cell receptor beta chains drawn from one sample of a study of cytomegalovirus exposure and HLA in healthy donors. The table came from immunoSEQ multiplex PCR; TCRdb's copy has only in-frame clones and leaves some out. This table holds 150,000 to 200,000 clones, 82% found once. The source material was PBMCs. The origin of the receptors is a woman in her forties or fifties in good health and CMV-seronegative. CDR3s include the opening cysteine and the closing phenylalanine or tryptophan. A D gene is named only where the DNA matches it firmly. Part of the rows lack a size; the others show once, few, many or a class for expanded clones.

size: .
J: TRBJ2-7
V: TRBV4-3
D: TRBD1
CDR3: CASSQGPGTATYEQYF
DNA: TGCGCCAGCAGCCAGGGCCCCGGGACAGCGACCTACGAGCAGTACTTC

size: .
J: TRBJ2-7
V: TRBV7-8
D: .
CDR3: CASSPGSAISYEQYF
DNA: TGTGCCAGCAGCCCCGGGTCGGCAATCTCCTACGAGCAGTACTTC

size: once
J: TRBJ2-7
V: TRBV27
D: TRBD2
CDR3: CASRPLAGDREQYF
DNA: TGTGCCAGCAGACCACTAGCGGGAGACCGTGAGCAGTACTTC

size: .
J: TRBJ2-7
V: TRBV29-1
D: TRBD1
CDR3: CSVVWDRLYEQYF
DNA: TGCAGCGTTGTGTGGGACAGGCTCTACGAGCAGTACTTC

size: .
J: TRBJ2-7
V: TRBV11-2
D: TRBD1
CDR3: CASSSQGAYEQYF
DNA: TGTGCCAGCAGCTCTCAGGGGGCCTACGAGCAGTACTTC

size: .
J: TRBJ1-5
V: TRBV7-9
D: .
CDR3: CASSRGGSEPQHF
DNA: TGTGCCAGCAGCCGCGGAGGGTCGGAGCCCCAGCATTTT

size: .
J: TRBJ1-1
V: TRBV6-5
D: .
CDR3: CASRLFGAQNTEAFF
DNA: TGTGCCAGCCGCCTTTTTGGGGCCCAGAACACTGAAGCTTTCTTT

size: .
J: TRBJ2-7
V: TRBV14
D: .
CDR3: CASSQVGPRGSYEQYF
DNA: TGTGCCAGCAGCCAAGTGGGGCCTCGAGGCTCCTACGAGCAGTACTTC

size: .
J: TRBJ2-1
V: TRBV12-5
D: .
CDR3: CASGGGRTYNEQFF
DNA: TGTGCTAGTGGGGGGGGGCGGACCTACAATGAGCAGTTCTTC

size: once
J: TRBJ1-1
V: TRBV7-9
D: TRBD1
CDR3: CASSLTGGVGTEAFF
DNA: TGTGCCAGCAGCTTGACAGGGGGCGTCGGCACTGAAGCTTTCTTT